This record covers a single T cell receptor beta chain. Its antigen is unknown. CD8+ and CD4+ T cells circulating in blood were sequenced for TCR beta. An input of roughly 0.5 to 1 ug of RNA was subjected to reverse transcription using random hexamers. The CDR3 of TCR beta was amplified by immunoSEQ multiplex PCR across 54 Vbeta and 13 Jbeta. Via MiXCR, TCRdb re-called the immunoSEQ multiplex PCR reads, giving one row per CDR3 protein. In the table there are hundreds of thousands of distinct CDR3 sequences, roughly 85% of which are singletons. This sample was included in a study of CD8 T cells in Susac syndrome. General observations from the study: A relatively small number of individuals underwent TCR sequencing and HLA analysis.

The source material was CD8+ T cells from PBMCs. This clonotype originated in a human donor with multiple sclerosis.

DNA of the CDR3: TGTGCCAGCAGTTTGCTCTCGGACAGGGGCGACTACGAGCAGTACTTC. As protein: CASSLLSDRGDYEQYF. This chain joins TRBV27 and TRBJ2-7, with 9 bases identical to TRBD1. The CDR3 loop spans 16 amino acids. Germline CDR1 MNHEY, CDR2 SMNVEV (reference sequence). Losses at the gene ends were 3 bases for V and 3 bases for J; bases not matched to a gene: 9.